A selection of T cell receptor beta chains follows, all from one sample in a study of control samples from healthy donors and cancer patients. The assay was immunoSEQ multiplex PCR, and TCRdb's table has in-frame clones only and misses some. The profile shows about 93,000 clones, about 88% of them singletons. The specimen sequenced was blood. Every receptor here comes from a woman in her 70s in good health. Both conserved end residues are part of each CDR3. The order of the fields is D gene, V gene, clone size, J gene, CDR3 DNA, CDR3 protein. D genes are given only for firm matches. Expanded clones are given a class, and other clones once, few, many or no size at all.

d_gene: -; v_gene: TRBV7-2; abundance: once; j_gene: TRBJ1-6; CDR3nt: TGTGCCAGCAGCTTAGGACAGACCAATTCACCCCTCCACTTT; CDR3aa: CASSLGQTNSPLHF
d_gene: -; v_gene: TRBV7-7; abundance: -; j_gene: TRBJ1-1; CDR3nt: TGTGCTAGCAGCATAGACAGGAGCACTGAAGCTTTCTTT; CDR3aa: CASSIDRSTEAFF
d_gene: -; v_gene: TRBV6-4; abundance: -; j_gene: TRBJ1-1; CDR3nt: TGTGCCAGCAGTGAGAATTCTGGAACTGAAGCTTTCTTT; CDR3aa: CASSENSGTEAFF
d_gene: -; v_gene: TRBV30; abundance: -; j_gene: TRBJ1-2; CDR3nt: TGTGCCTGGCAAAAAGGGCGGTTGGGTTATGGCTACACCTTC; CDR3aa: CAWQKGRLGYGYTF
d_gene: TRBD1; v_gene: TRBV5-8; abundance: -; j_gene: TRBJ2-6; CDR3nt: TGTGCCAGCAGCTTGCCAGGGGGCGCTTCTGGGGCCAACGTCCTGACTTTC; CDR3aa: CASSLPGGASGANVLTF
d_gene: -; v_gene: TRBV6-6; abundance: -; j_gene: TRBJ2-7; CDR3nt: TGTGCCAGCAGTTCCCCCTCGATGGGCACCCTCTACGAGCAGTACTTC; CDR3aa: CASSSPSMGTLYEQYF
d_gene: -; v_gene: TRBV7-2; abundance: -; j_gene: TRBJ2-4; CDR3nt: TGTGCCAGCAGCTTGTCTTTGGGGGATAATTACATTCAGTACTTC; CDR3aa: CASSLSLGDNYIQYF
d_gene: -; v_gene: TRBV7-2; abundance: -; j_gene: TRBJ2-7; CDR3nt: TGTGCCAGCAGCTTCAGAAACAGGGCACGATATGACTACGAGCAGTACTTC; CDR3aa: CASSFRNRARYDYEQYF
d_gene: TRBD2; v_gene: TRBV6-2/TRBV6-3; abundance: -; j_gene: TRBJ2-5; CDR3nt: TGTGCCAGCAGTTCCGGACTAGCGGGAGTAGAGACCCAGTACTTC; CDR3aa: CASSSGLAGVETQYF
d_gene: -; v_gene: TRBV5-8; abundance: few; j_gene: TRBJ2-4; CDR3nt: TGTGCCAGCAGCTTACGGGCGGGTAACATTCAGTACTTC; CDR3aa: CASSLRAGNIQYF
d_gene: -; v_gene: TRBV13; abundance: few; j_gene: TRBJ2-4; CDR3nt: TGTGCCAGCAGCGCGGGCCGACAGGATGCGTACTTC; CDR3aa: CASSAGRQDAYF
d_gene: -; v_gene: TRBV7-8; abundance: -; j_gene: TRBJ1-2; CDR3nt: TGTGCCAGCAGCTTATCCCCAGGGGATGGCTACACCTTC; CDR3aa: CASSLSPGDGYTF
d_gene: -; v_gene: TRBV19; abundance: -; j_gene: TRBJ2-2; CDR3nt: TGTGCCAGTAGTGCCGTTCAGGGGTTCACCGGGGAGCTGTTTTTT; CDR3aa: CASSAVQGFTGELFF
d_gene: -; v_gene: TRBV5-8; abundance: -; j_gene: TRBJ2-6; CDR3nt: TGTGCCAGCAGCTTGGACGGCTCTGGGGCCAACGTCCTGACTTTC; CDR3aa: CASSLDGSGANVLTF
d_gene: TRBD1; v_gene: TRBV29-1; abundance: -; j_gene: TRBJ2-3; CDR3nt: TGCAGCGTTGGACAGGGGTCTAGCACAGATACGCAGTATTTT; CDR3aa: CSVGQGSSTDTQYF
d_gene: -; v_gene: TRBV19; abundance: -; j_gene: TRBJ1-1; CDR3nt: TGTGCCAGTAGTATGTCCAGGCGATTCGGCGCTGAAGCTTTCTTT; CDR3aa: CASSMSRRFGAEAFF
d_gene: -; v_gene: TRBV18; abundance: once; j_gene: TRBJ2-2; CDR3nt: TGTGCCAGCTCACTCAACGGGGGTTCGAACACCGGGGAGCTGTTTTTT; CDR3aa: CASSLNGGSNTGELFF
d_gene: -; v_gene: TRBV24-1; abundance: once; j_gene: TRBJ2-1; CDR3nt: TGTGCCACCAGTGACACCAACAATGAGCAGTTCTTC; CDR3aa: CATSDTNNEQFF
d_gene: -; v_gene: TRBV19; abundance: -; j_gene: TRBJ2-4; CDR3nt: TGTGCCAGTAGTATTCGGAGTCCCTTAGCCAAAAACATTCAGTACTTC; CDR3aa: CASSIRSPLAKNIQYF
d_gene: -; v_gene: TRBV5-1; abundance: -; j_gene: TRBJ2-6; CDR3nt: TGCGCCAGCAGCTTGGATGCAGGGAGCTCTGGGGCCAACGTCCTGACTTTC; CDR3aa: CASSLDAGSSGANVLTF
d_gene: TRBD2; v_gene: TRBV10-3; abundance: -; j_gene: TRBJ2-2; CDR3nt: TGTGCCATCAGTCTAGCGGAGAACACCGGGGAGCTGTTTTTT; CDR3aa: CAISLAENTGELFF
d_gene: -; v_gene: TRBV5-6; abundance: -; j_gene: TRBJ1-1; CDR3nt: TGTGCCAGCAGCTTGGGGTCCGGGTTGAACACTGAAGCTTTCTTT; CDR3aa: CASSLGSGLNTEAFF
d_gene: TRBD1; v_gene: TRBV4-1; abundance: -; j_gene: TRBJ1-1; CDR3nt: TGCGCCAGCAGCCAATCCGATAGACAGGGACGTACGAACACTGAAGCTTTCTTT; CDR3aa: CASSQSDRQGRTNTEAFF
d_gene: TRBD1; v_gene: TRBV18; abundance: -; j_gene: TRBJ1-1; CDR3nt: TGTGCCAGCTCACCTAGCAGGGACAGGGCCGGGACTGAAGCTTTCTTT; CDR3aa: CASSPSRDRAGTEAFF
d_gene: -; v_gene: TRBV18; abundance: once; j_gene: TRBJ1-1; CDR3nt: TGTGCCAGCTCACCCCTCCCGGGGGGCAACACTGAAGCTTTCTTT; CDR3aa: CASSPLPGGNTEAFF
d_gene: -; v_gene: TRBV13; abundance: few; j_gene: TRBJ1-1; CDR3nt: TGTGCCAGCTCAGCCCTCCAGGACACCAAATGGGGAGCTTTCTTT; CDR3aa: CASSALQDTKWGAFF
d_gene: TRBD1; v_gene: TRBV9; abundance: -; j_gene: TRBJ1-4; CDR3nt: TGTGCCAGCAGCCCTGGGACAGGGTCCGCTGAAAAACTGTTTTTT; CDR3aa: CASSPGTGSAEKLFF
d_gene: -; v_gene: TRBV6-5; abundance: -; j_gene: TRBJ1-2; CDR3nt: TGTGCCAGCACTACAGGCAACAACTATGGCTACACCTTC; CDR3aa: CASTTGNNYGYTF
d_gene: -; v_gene: TRBV6-5; abundance: -; j_gene: TRBJ2-7; CDR3nt: TGTGCCAGCAGTTACGGTAAAGGGGGTTCCTCGCGGGAGCAGTACTTC; CDR3aa: CASSYGKGGSSREQYF
d_gene: -; v_gene: TRBV6-5; abundance: -; j_gene: TRBJ1-6; CDR3nt: TGTGCCAGCAGTCAGGACGTTAATTCACCCCTCCACTTT; CDR3aa: CASSQDVNSPLHF
d_gene: TRBD2; v_gene: TRBV3-1/TRBV3-2; abundance: -; j_gene: TRBJ2-1; CDR3nt: TGTGCCAGCAGCCAAGTGGGCGGGGGAGCTGAGCAGTTCTTC; CDR3aa: CASSQVGGGAEQFF
d_gene: TRBD1; v_gene: TRBV27; abundance: -; j_gene: TRBJ2-5; CDR3nt: TGTGCCAGCAGTCCCTCCGGGACAGGGCTGGAGACCCAGTACTTC; CDR3aa: CASSPSGTGLETQYF
d_gene: -; v_gene: TRBV5-4; abundance: once; j_gene: TRBJ2-2; CDR3nt: TGTGCCAGCAGCTTGGCCACCAGCTCGAACACCGGGGAGCTGTTTTTT; CDR3aa: CASSLATSSNTGELFF
d_gene: TRBD1; v_gene: TRBV5-6; abundance: -; j_gene: TRBJ1-5; CDR3nt: TGTGCCAGCAGCTTGTGGGACAGGGCTTACCAGCCCCAGCATTTT; CDR3aa: CASSLWDRAYQPQHF
d_gene: -; v_gene: TRBV12-3/TRBV12-4; abundance: -; j_gene: TRBJ1-1; CDR3nt: TGTGCCAGCAGCCCCGGAGTTGAAGCTTTCTTT; CDR3aa: CASSPGVEAFF
d_gene: -; v_gene: TRBV11-2; abundance: -; j_gene: TRBJ2-4; CDR3nt: TGTGCCAGCAGTCCTAGCGTCAACATTCAGTACTTC; CDR3aa: CASSPSVNIQYF
d_gene: -; v_gene: TRBV4-1; abundance: -; j_gene: TRBJ1-6; CDR3nt: TGCGCCAGCAGCCAAGTGGGGTCGGGGAATTCACCCCTCCACTTT; CDR3aa: CASSQVGSGNSPLHF
d_gene: TRBD1; v_gene: TRBV7-9; abundance: -; j_gene: TRBJ1-1; CDR3nt: TGTGCCAGCAGCCATCCGCCTGGGACAGGTTTCGGTGGAGCTTTCTTT; CDR3aa: CASSHPPGTGFGGAFF
d_gene: -; v_gene: TRBV7-8; abundance: -; j_gene: TRBJ1-6; CDR3nt: TGTGCCAGCAGCCTACGACAGCTTAATTCACCCCTCCACTTT; CDR3aa: CASSLRQLNSPLHF
d_gene: -; v_gene: TRBV6-5; abundance: few; j_gene: TRBJ2-7; CDR3nt: TGTGCCAGCAGTTTGGCGTTTGACTACGAGCAGTACTTC; CDR3aa: CASSLAFDYEQYF
d_gene: -; v_gene: TRBV3-1/TRBV3-2; abundance: -; j_gene: TRBJ1-1; CDR3nt: TGTGCCAGCAGCCAAATCGGGCAGGGTAACACTGAAGCTTTCTTT; CDR3aa: CASSQIGQGNTEAFF